Presented here are 21 T cell receptor beta chains from one specimen sequenced in a study of cytomegalovirus exposure and HLA in healthy donors. The repertoire was sequenced with immunoSEQ multiplex PCR; TCRdb's copy has only in-frame clones and lacks some. The sample shows approximately 240,000 clones, just over 90% of them seen only once. Sequenced sample: PBMCs. Every receptor here comes from a woman aged 18-30 years in good health and CMV-seronegative.

The chain is built from TRBV5-1 and TRBJ2-7; D may be TRBD1 (6 bases). Deletions cut 4 bases from V and 2 bases from J, with 13 bases between. The CDR3 is made up of 14 amino acids. Germline assignment: CDR1 SGHRS and CDR2 YFSETQ. CDR3 protein: CASSPDRPPYEQYF. CDR3 DNA: TGCGCCAGCAGCCCGGACAGACCCCCCTACGAGCAGTACTTC. Combining the CDR3 with reference TRBV5-1 and TRBJ2-7 gives the whole variable domain KAGVTQTPRYLIKTRGQQVTLSCSPISGHRSVSWYQQTPGQGLQFLFEYFSETQRNKGNFPGRFSGRQFSNSRSEMNVSTLELGDSALYLCASSPDRPPYEQYFGPGTRLTVT.

The gene calls are TRBV2 and TRBJ2-1, with 9 bases matching TRBD2. Germline V gene data show CDR1 as SNHLY and CDR2 as FYNNEI. V was pared by 2 bases and J by 3 bases, with 14 bases of the junction left unmatched. The CDR3 length is 19 residues. Here the CDR3 reads CASSESIPRTSEYYNEQFF. The CDR3 nucleotides read TGTGCCAGCAGTGAATCGATACCCCGGACTAGCGAGTACTACAATGAGCAGTTCTTC.

The V and J genes are TRBV10-1 and TRBJ1-1; weak D call: TRBD1 (5 bases). Germline CDR1 WNHNN, CDR2 SYGVQD (reference sequence). V was clipped by 4 bases and J by 4 bases, with 7 bases between them. This CDR3 is built from 12 residues. The CDR3 sequence is CASSGRATEAFF. CDR3 DNA sequence: TGCGCCAGCAGTGGCAGGGCCACTGAAGCTTTCTTT.

The chain employs TRBV12-5 and TRBJ2-7, with 11 bases fitting TRBD2. CDR1 and CDR2 (germline): LGHNT, FRNRAP. With 0 bases clipped from V and 4 bases from J, the junction kept 8 bases outside the gene matches. CDR3 length equals 17 residues. The DNA of the CDR3 is TGTGCTAGTGGTTTGGTCCTTACCGGGACTAGCGGTTACGAGCAGTACTTC. This sequence encodes CASGLVLTGTSGYEQYF.

The sample holds one count of this clone. In nucleotides, the CDR3 is TGTGCCAGCAGAGTAGACAGGGCTAGAGATACGCAGTATTTT. This translates into CASRVDRARDTQYF. The V call is TRBV6-1, the J call TRBJ2-3, with 7 bases identical to TRBD1. The CDR3 is 14 residues long. V lost 6 bases to trimming and J lost 5 bases; unmatched junction nucleotides: 8. Germline-derived CDR1 and CDR2 are MNHNS and SASEGT.

The chain employs TRBV4-1 and TRBJ1-5; D is possibly TRBD1 (5 bases). Trimming pared 4 bases from V and 1 base from J, leaving 11 bases between. Per germline, CDR1 MGHRA and CDR2 YSYEKL. CDR3 length equals 15 residues. CDR3 protein: CASSLLGASNQPQHF. The DNA for the CDR3 is TGCGCCAGCAGCCTATTAGGGGCAAGCAATCAGCCCCAGCATTTT.

The CDR3 loop reads CASSPGQGADEQFF. DNA for the CDR3: TGTGCCAGCAGTCCTGGACAGGGAGCAGATGAGCAGTTCTTC. V usage is TRBV6-1 and J usage is TRBJ2-1; 8 nucleotides match TRBD1. This CDR3 contains 14 residues. The V gene's germline CDR1 is MNHNS and CDR2 SASEGT. J was trimmed by 8 bases and V by 5 bases; bases with no gene match: 8.

This clone was seen a single time. This chain uses TRBV7-9 with TRBJ2-1, with D perhaps TRBD2 (5 bases). This CDR3 contains 10 residues. V was clipped by 11 bases and J by 8 bases, with 10 bases between them. The germline V gene encodes CDR1 SEHNR and CDR2 FQNEAQ (reference sequence). Written as DNA, the CDR3 is TGTGCCGGGTCCGGGGATGAGCAGTTCTTC. Translated: CAGSGDEQFF.

The J gene is TRBJ1-2, the V gene TRBV5-6; 8 nucleotides align to TRBD1. Germline values: CDR1 SGHDT, CDR2 YYEEEE. V shed 1 base, J shed 3 bases, and the junction held 8 bases outside the gene matches. The CDR3 covers 16 residues. CDR3 amino acids: CASSLRQGAFDYGYTF. The CDR3 DNA reads as TGTGCCAGCAGCTTGAGGCAGGGGGCTTTTGACTATGGCTACACCTTC.

This clone appeared a few times. CDR3 bases: TGTGCCAGCAGCTTAACAGATCATCAGCCCCAGCATTTT. Protein product: CASSLTDHQPQHF. The chain uses TRBV7-9 and TRBJ1-5, with unresolved D. Germline CDR1 reads SEHNR; CDR2 reads FQNEAQ (reference sequence). Trimming took 2 bases from V and 5 from J, leaving 7 bases between them. CDR3 size: 13 residues.

The chain links TRBV28 to TRBJ2-3; 8 positions agree with TRBD1. V shed 6 bases, J shed 0 bases, and the junction held 11 bases outside the gene matches. Per germline, CDR1 MDHEN and CDR2 SYDVKM. The CDR3 runs 17 residues. DNA for the CDR3: TGTGCCAGCAGGGGGACAGGCAAACTTTCTAGCACAGATACGCAGTATTTT. It codes for CASRGTGKLSSTDTQYF.

This clone was found a few times. The rearrangement joins TRBV28 to TRBJ1-2; D might be TRBD1 (6 bases). Looked up from germline, CDR1 is MDHEN and CDR2 is SYDVKM. Deletions cut 3 bases from V and 4 bases from J, with 15 bases between. CDR3 length: 15 amino acids. The CDR3 region is CASSFPAGALYGYTF. For the CDR3, the DNA is TGTGCCAGCAGTTTTCCCGCAGGGGCCCTCTATGGCTACACCTTC.

This clone has just one count. The chain has TRBV10-3 and TRBJ2-3; 9 bases line up with TRBD2. J lost 4 bases, V lost 0 bases, and 8 bases had no gene match. This CDR3 contains 17 residues. Germline V gene data show CDR1 as ENHRY and CDR2 as SYGVKD. The CDR3, as DNA: TGTGCCATCAGTGAGTCGCTAGCGGGAATTCCCCCAGATACGCAGTATTTT. Its protein is CAISESLAGIPPDTQYF.

This chain connects TRBV19 to TRBJ2-5; 7 nucleotides match TRBD2. Losses at the gene ends were 7 bases for V and 2 bases for J; bases not matched to a gene: 4. This CDR3 region has 13 residues. Germline V gives CDR1 LNHDA, CDR2 SQIVND (reference sequence). The CDR3 DNA reads TGTGCCAGTAACCAGCGGGAACAAGAGACCCAGTACTTC. Protein product: CASNQREQETQYF.

This rearrangement joins TRBV5-8 to TRBJ1-1; TRBD1 aligns across 12 bases. The CDR3 covers 16 residues. Germline CDR1 is SGHTS and CDR2 is YDEGEE. Unmatched junction bases numbered 8, after V lost 5 bases and J lost 3 bases. This CDR3 is CASSRDRGPYDTEAFF. DNA for the CDR3: TGTGCCAGCAGTCGGGACAGGGGGCCCTACGACACTGAAGCTTTCTTT.

The chain combines TRBV27 with TRBJ2-1, with 7 bases lining up with TRBD2. V was clipped by 0 bases and J by 10 bases; unmatched bases: 9. The CDR3 is 15 residues long. CDR1 is MNHEY and CDR2 is SMNVEV in the germline V gene (reference sequence). Written as DNA, the CDR3 is TGTGCCAGCAGTTTATCGGTGTGGGGGGGAAAAGAGCAGTTCTTC. This encodes CASSLSVWGGKEQFF.

The rearrangement uses TRBV5-1 and TRBJ1-3; TRBD1 is a possible D gene (6 bases). Germline CDR1 reads SGHRS; CDR2 reads YFSETQ. Trimming cost V 4 bases and J 6 bases, with 11 bases left between them. The CDR3 is made up of 13 amino acids. The CDR3, as DNA: TGCGCCAGCAGCCCCGGACAGATAAACACCATATATTTT. It yields the protein CASSPGQINTIYF.

This clone was seen just once. The chain employs TRBV2 and TRBJ1-4; perhaps TRBD1 as D (6 bases). Germline CDR1 is SNHLY and CDR2 is FYNNEI. This CDR3 region has 15 residues. The germline V and J ends were trimmed by 2 bases and 8 bases, with 15 bases remaining between them. The chain's CDR3 is CASSETGRGSEKLFF. CDR3 DNA: TGTGCCAGCAGTGAAACCGGCAGGGGAAGCGAAAAACTGTTTTTT.

The chain employs TRBV6-6 and TRBJ1-3; 8 nucleotides line up with TRBD1. The J segment lost 4 bases and the V segment lost 6 bases, leaving 8 bases of the junction unmatched. CDR3 length: 15 amino acids. Germline CDR1 reads MNHNY; CDR2 reads SVGAGI (reference sequence). CDR3 in DNA: TGTGCCAGCAGGACCGAGACAGGGGCCGGAAACACCATATATTTT. Its translation is CASRTETGAGNTIYF.

The chain has TRBV18 and TRBJ2-7; 10 bases line up with TRBD2. The germline V gene encodes CDR1 KGHSH and CDR2 LQKENI. The trim removed 4 bases at V and 5 bases at J, leaving 2 bases unmatched. The CDR3 runs to 13 residues. CDR3 DNA: TGTGCCAGCTCACGAACTAGCGGGAACGAGCAGTACTTC. This codes for CASSRTSGNEQYF.

V usage is TRBV7-9 and J usage is TRBJ2-3; TRBD2 aligns across 8 bases. Unmatched junction bases numbered 6, after V lost 3 bases and J lost 1 base. The length of the CDR3 is 16 residues. Germline V gene data show CDR1 as SEHNR and CDR2 as FQNEAQ (reference sequence). CDR3 nucleotides: TGTGCCAGCAGCTTTCTGGGACTAGTCGGCACAGATACGCAGTATTTT. Translating it yields CASSFLGLVGTDTQYF.